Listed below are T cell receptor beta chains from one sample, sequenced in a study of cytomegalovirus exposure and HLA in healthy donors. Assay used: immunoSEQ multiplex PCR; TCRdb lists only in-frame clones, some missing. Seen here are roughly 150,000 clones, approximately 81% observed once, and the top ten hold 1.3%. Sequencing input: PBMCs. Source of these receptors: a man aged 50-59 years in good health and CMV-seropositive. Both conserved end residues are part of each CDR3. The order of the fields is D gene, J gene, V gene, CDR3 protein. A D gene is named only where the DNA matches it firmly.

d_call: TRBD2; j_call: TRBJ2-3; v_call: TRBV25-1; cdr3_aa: CASSEHSGRALADTQYF
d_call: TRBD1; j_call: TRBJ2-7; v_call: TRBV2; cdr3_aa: CASRVTGIYEQYF
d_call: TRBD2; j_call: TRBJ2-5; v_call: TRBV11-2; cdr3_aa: CASSRTSGERGETQYF
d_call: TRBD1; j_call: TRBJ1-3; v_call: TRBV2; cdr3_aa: CASSADRGFGNTIYF
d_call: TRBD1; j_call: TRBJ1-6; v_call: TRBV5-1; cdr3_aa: CASSPVQGKGESPLHF
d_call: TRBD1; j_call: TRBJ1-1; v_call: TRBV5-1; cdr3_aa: CASSLGTGPTEAFF
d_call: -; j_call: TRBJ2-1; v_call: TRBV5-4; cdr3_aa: CASSPTGYNEQFF
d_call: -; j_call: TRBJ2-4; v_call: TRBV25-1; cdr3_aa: CASSDPSRVDIQYF
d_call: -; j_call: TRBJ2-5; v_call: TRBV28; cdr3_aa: CASSFGVETQYF
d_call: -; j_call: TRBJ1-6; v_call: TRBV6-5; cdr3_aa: CASSYRSRNSPLHF
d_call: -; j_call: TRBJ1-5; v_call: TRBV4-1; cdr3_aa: CASSQVYNQPQHF
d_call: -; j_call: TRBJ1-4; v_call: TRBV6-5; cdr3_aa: CASKRGRRSNEKLFF
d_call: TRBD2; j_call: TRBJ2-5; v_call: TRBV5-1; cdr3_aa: CASSFGGGEEAQYF
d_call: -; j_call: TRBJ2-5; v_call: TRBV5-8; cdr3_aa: CASSLAVPETQYF
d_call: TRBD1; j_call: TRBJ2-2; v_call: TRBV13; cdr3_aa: CASSSRQGANTGELFF
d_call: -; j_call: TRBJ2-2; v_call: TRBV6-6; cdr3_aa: CASSTPGDFGELFF
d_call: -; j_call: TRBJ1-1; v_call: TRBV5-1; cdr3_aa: CASSLTGNTEAFF
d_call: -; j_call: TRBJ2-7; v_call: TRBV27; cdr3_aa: CASSADRREQYF
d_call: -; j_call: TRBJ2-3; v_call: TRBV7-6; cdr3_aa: CASSTLSDTQYF
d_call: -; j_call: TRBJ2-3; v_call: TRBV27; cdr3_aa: CASSLSWSSADTQYF
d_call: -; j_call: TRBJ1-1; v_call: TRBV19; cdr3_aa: CAPVGQTEAFF
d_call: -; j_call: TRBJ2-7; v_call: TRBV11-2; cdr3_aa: CASSLDRWGRYEQYF
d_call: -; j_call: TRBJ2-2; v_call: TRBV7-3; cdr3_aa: CASSPHATGNTGELFF
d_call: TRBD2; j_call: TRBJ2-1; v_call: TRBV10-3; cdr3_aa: CAAGTTREQFF
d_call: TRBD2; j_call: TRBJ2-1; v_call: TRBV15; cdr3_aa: CATSRSPGLAGGPVKYKQFF
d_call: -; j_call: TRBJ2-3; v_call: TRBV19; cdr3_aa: CASSRSLGAGPRADTQYF
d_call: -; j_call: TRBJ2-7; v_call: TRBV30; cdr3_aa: CAWSVAQGPFYEQYF